The entry below describes one T cell receptor beta chain. Germline loops: CDR1 LNHDA, CDR2 SQIVND (reference sequence). Trimming took off 7 bases at V and 6 bases at J, with 12 bases between the two ends. The CDR3 loop spans 13 amino acids. Generated by immunoSEQ multiplex PCR, the TCRdb table keeps only in-frame clones and is missing some. This repertoire shows 70,000 to 90,000 clones, approximately 92% found once; its top ten account for about 0.8%. This specimen belongs to a study of T cell changes during pregnancy in multiple sclerosis. This chain connects TRBV19 to TRBJ2-2; possible D gene TRBD2, 6 bases. The source was peripheral blood, collected in the second trimester of pregnancy. The TCR comes from a female donor in good health, enrolled as a control in a pregnancy study. The CDR3 region has the DNA TGTGCCAGTACCCGCGGGGAGGCCGGGGAGCTGTTTTTT. Translated: CASTRGEAGELFF.